These 3 T cell receptor beta chains originate from one sample sequenced in a study of CD8 T cells in ankylosing spondylitis. TCRdb reprocessed the 5' RACE reads with MiXCR, giving one entry per CDR3 protein. The repertoire includes about 130,000 distinct CDR3 sequences, 11% of them detected once, and around 4.1% sits in the top ten. The material sequenced was blood, either unsorted or a sorted T cell fraction (not recorded which). The receptors come from a female donor with ankylosing spondylitis or in good health (not recorded which).

This clonotype was seen repeatedly, ten times or more. This chain links TRBV11-1 with TRBJ2-1, with 7 bases matching TRBD2. The CDR3 is 18 residues long. Trimming cost V 5 bases and J 0 bases; bases outside gene matches: 13. Germline CDR1 and CDR2: SGHAT and FQDESV (reference sequence). This CDR3 reads CASSHPSRESSSYNEQFF. In DNA, the CDR3 is TGTGCCAGCAGCCACCCTTCGCGGGAGTCCAGCTCCTACAATGAGCAGTTCTTC.

This clonotype was seen many times. This sequence joins TRBV29-1 and TRBJ1-1; D is perhaps TRBD1 (5 bases). The CDR3 is made up of 10 amino acids. V lost 5 bases and J 7 bases, leaving 8 bases between the germline ends. Germline V gene sequence: CDR1 SQVTM, CDR2 ANQGSEA. The CDR3 region is CSVLTDEAFF. Written as DNA, the CDR3 is TGCAGCGTTCTGACAGATGAAGCTTTCTTT.

Note on this clonotype: One end of the junction varies from germline; a read error may be responsible. This chain connects TRBV5-1 to TRBJ1-2; 8 bases line up with TRBD1. Germline loops: CDR1 SGHRS, CDR2 YFSETQ. The CDR3 is 15 residues long. The CDR3 sequence: CPSSPGNSGGDGYTF. The CDR3 bases are TGCCCCAGCAGCCCTGGGAACTCAGGGGGCGATGGCTACACCTTC.